Below, 2 T cell receptor beta chains from the same sample are listed, as sequenced in a study of T cell responses to AZD1222 COVID-19 vaccine. Some clones are missing from TCRdb's copy, which holds only in-frame ones; the method was immunoSEQ multiplex PCR. This table has roughly 110,000 clones, approximately 88% appearing once. Sequencing was performed on peripheral blood, taken 28 days after the second AZD1222 dose. The receptors were sampled from an adult who received the AZD1222 COVID-19 vaccine.

This chain connects TRBV27 to TRBJ2-2, with 7 bases aligning to TRBD2. The CDR3 runs to 18 residues. With V trimmed by 2 bases and J by 1 base, 10 bases remained unmatched. The germline V gene has CDR1 MNHEY and CDR2 SMNVEV (reference sequence). The CDR3 loop reads CASSLRLLASGNTGELFF. Here the CDR3 DNA reads TGTGCCAGCAGTTTACGGCTATTGGCTAGCGGGAACACCGGGGAGCTGTTTTTT.

This rearrangement joins TRBV27 to TRBJ2-1; maybe TRBD2 (5 bases). In germline, CDR1 is MNHEY, CDR2 SMNVEV (reference sequence). This CDR3 region has 14 residues. Trimming took 0 bases from V and 8 from J, leaving 11 bases between them. The DNA of the CDR3 is TGTGCCAGCAGTTTATCTTCAGTTAGCGATGAGCAGTTCTTC. It specifies CASSLSSVSDEQFF.